This TCR beta chain was identified during a study of OX40 agonist ivuxolimab in advanced cancers. Study-level background: A diagnosis of hepatocellular carcinoma, melanoma, renal cell or head and neck cancer was present in dose-escalation patients. Prior checkpoint blockade (anti-PD-1, anti-PD-L1 or anti-CTLA-4) was permitted; around 40% had it.

Only in-frame clones appear in the TCRdb table, and some are missing; sequencing was by immunoSEQ multiplex PCR. In the table there are approximately 40,000 clones, roughly 83% of which are singletons. The CDR3 has 16 residues. The germline V and J ends were trimmed by 5 bases and 2 bases, with 19 bases remaining between them. Germline V lookup: CDR1 MDHEN, CDR2 SYDVKM. Enrollment shut out patients with autoimmune disease history or systemic immunosuppression. Blood was sampled at baseline, cycle 4 day 1, and cycle 7 day 1. This specimen consisted of CD4+ or CD8+ T cells sorted from blood, obtained in a trial of the OX40 agonist ivuxolimab. The receptor's source is an adult with an advanced solid tumor such as melanoma, head and neck, liver or kidney cancer. This chain joins TRBV28 and TRBJ2-7; tentative D call: TRBD2 (5 bases). The CDR3 nucleotides read TGTGCCAGCAGTCACCCCGGCCGGGGAGCCACCTACGAGCAGTACTTC. Protein: CASSHPGRGATYEQYF.